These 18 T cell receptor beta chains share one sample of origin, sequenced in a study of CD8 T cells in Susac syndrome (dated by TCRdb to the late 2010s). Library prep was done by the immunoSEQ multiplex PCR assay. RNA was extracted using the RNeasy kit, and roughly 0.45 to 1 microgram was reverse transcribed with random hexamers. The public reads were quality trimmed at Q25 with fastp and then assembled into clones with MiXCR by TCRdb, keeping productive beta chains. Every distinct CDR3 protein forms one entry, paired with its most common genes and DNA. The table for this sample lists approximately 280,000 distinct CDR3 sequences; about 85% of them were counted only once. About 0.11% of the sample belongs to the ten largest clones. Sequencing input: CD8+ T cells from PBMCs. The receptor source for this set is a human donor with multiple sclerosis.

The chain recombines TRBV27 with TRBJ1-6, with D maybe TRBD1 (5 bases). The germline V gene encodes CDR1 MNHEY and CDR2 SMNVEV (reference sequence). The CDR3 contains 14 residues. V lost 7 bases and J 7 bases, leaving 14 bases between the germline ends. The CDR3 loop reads CASTYGGLNSPLHF. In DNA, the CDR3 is TGTGCCAGCACGTACGGGGGGTTGAATTCACCCCTCCACTTT.

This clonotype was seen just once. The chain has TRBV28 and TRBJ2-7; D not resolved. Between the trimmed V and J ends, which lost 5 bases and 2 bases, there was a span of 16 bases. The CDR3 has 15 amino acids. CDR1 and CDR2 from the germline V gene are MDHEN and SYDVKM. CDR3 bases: TGTGCCAGCAGTCCCGGTCGGCTTACTACCTACGAGCAGTACTTC. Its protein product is CASSPGRLTTYEQYF.

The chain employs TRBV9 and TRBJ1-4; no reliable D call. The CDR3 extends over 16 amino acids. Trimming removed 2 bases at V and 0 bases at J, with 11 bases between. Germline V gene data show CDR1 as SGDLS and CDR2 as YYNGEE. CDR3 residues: CASSVRSGATNEKLFF. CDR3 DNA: TGTGCCAGCAGCGTTCGGAGTGGCGCAACTAATGAAAAACTGTTTTTT.

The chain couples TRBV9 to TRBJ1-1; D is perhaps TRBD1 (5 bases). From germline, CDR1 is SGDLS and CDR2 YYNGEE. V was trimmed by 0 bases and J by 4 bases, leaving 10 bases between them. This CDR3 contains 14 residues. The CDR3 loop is CASSVAGDPTEAFF. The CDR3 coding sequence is TGTGCCAGCAGCGTAGCTGGGGACCCCACTGAAGCTTTCTTT.

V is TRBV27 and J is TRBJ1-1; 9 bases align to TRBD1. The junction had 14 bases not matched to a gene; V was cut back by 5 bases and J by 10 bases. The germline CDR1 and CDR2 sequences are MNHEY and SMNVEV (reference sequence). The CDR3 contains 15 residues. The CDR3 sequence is CASSPGQGSGRGAFF. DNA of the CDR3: TGTGCCAGCAGTCCGGGACAGGGATCGGGTAGGGGAGCTTTCTTT.

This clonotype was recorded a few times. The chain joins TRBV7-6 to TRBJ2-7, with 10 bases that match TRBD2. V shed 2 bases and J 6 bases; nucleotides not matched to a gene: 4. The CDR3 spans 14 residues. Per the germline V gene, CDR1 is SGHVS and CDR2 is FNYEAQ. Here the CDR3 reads CASSLSGRASEQYF. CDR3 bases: TGTGCCAGCAGCTTAAGCGGGAGGGCGAGCGAGCAGTACTTC. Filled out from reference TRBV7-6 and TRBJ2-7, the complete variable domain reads GAGVSQSPRYKVTKRGQDVALRCDPISGHVSLYWYRQALGQGPEFLTYFNYEAQQDKSGLPNDRFSAERPEGSISTLTIQRTEQRDSAMYRCASSLSGRASEQYFGPGTRLTVT.

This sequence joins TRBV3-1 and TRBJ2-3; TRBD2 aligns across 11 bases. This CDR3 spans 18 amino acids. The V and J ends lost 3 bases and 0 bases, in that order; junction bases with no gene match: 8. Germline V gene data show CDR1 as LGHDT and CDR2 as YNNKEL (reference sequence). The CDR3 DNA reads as TGTGCCAGCAGCCAGACCGGGACTAGCGGCCCTAGCACAGATACGCAGTATTTT. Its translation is CASSQTGTSGPSTDTQYF.

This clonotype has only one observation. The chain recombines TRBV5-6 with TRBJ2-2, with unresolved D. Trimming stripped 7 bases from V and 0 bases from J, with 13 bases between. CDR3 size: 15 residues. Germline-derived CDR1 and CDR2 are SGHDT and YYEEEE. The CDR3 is CASGMGDANTGELFF. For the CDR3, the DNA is TGTGCCAGCGGCATGGGCGACGCGAACACCGGGGAGCTGTTTTTT. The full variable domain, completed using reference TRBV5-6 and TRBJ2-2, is DAGVTQSPTHLIKTRGQQVTLRCSPKSGHDTVSWYQQALGQGPQFIFQYYEEEERQRGNFPDRFSGHQFPNYSSELNVNALLLGDSALYLCASGMGDANTGELFFGEGSRLTVL.

CDR3 nucleotides: TGTGCCAGCAGGCTAGGTAGGACTCTCGAGCAGTACTTC. The encoded protein is CASRLGRTLEQYF. V is TRBV28 and J is TRBJ2-7; D might be TRBD2 (5 bases). The germline V gene has CDR1 MDHEN and CDR2 SYDVKM. V shed 6 bases and J shed 6 bases, with 15 bases lying between them. CDR3 length: 13 amino acids.

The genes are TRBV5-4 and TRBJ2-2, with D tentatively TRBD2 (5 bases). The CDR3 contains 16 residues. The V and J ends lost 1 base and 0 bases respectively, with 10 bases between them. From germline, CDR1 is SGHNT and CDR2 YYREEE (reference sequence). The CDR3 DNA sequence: TGTGCCAGCAGCTTGTACGAGGGCTCGAACACCGGGGAGCTGTTTTTT. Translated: CASSLYEGSNTGELFF.

This chain's CDR3 is CASSLEGGPMPQFF. CDR3 nucleotides: TGCGCCAGCAGCTTGGAGGGAGGGCCCATGCCGCAGTTCTTC. The rearrangement uses TRBV5-1 and TRBJ2-1; 7 nucleotides line up with TRBD2. This CDR3 has 14 amino acids. Germline CDR1 is SGHRS and CDR2 is YFSETQ. Trimming removed 0 bases from V and 12 bases from J; junction bases left unmatched: 9.

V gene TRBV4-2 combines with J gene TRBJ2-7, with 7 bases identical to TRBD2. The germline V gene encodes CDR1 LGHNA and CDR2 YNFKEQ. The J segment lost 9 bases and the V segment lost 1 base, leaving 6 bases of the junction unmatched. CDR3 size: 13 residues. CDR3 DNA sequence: TGTGCCAGCAGCCAAGGGACTAGTCGGGGGCAGTACTTC. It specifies CASSQGTSRGQYF.

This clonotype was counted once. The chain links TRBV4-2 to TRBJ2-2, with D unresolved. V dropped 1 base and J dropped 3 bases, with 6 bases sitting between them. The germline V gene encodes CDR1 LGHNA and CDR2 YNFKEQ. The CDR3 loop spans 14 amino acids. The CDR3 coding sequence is TGTGCCAGCAGCCAAGTTCAAGACACCGGGGAGCTGTTTTTT. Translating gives CASSQVQDTGELFF.

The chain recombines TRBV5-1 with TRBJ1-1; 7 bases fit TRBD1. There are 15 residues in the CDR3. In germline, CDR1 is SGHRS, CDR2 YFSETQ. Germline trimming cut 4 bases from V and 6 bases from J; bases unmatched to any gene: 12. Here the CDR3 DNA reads TGCGCCAGCAGCCCCGACAGGGTAGGGTGGCCTGAAGCTTTCTTT. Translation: CASSPDRVGWPEAFF.

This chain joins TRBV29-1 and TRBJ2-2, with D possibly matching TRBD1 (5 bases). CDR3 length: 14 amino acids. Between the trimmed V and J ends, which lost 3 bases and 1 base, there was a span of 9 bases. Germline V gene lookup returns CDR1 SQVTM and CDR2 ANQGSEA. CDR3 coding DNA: TGCAGCGTTGAGGGCCAGGGGAACACCGGGGAGCTGTTTTTT. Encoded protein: CSVEGQGNTGELFF.

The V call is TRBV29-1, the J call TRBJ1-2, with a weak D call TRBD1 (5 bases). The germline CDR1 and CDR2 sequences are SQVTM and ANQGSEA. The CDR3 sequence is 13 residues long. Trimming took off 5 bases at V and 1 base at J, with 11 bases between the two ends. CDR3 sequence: CSVPGTDNYGYTF. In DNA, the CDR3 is TGCAGCGTTCCCGGGACTGATAACTATGGCTACACCTTC. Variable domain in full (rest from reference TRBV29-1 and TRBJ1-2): SAVISQKPSRDICQRGTSLTIQCQVDSQVTMMFWYRQQPGQSLTLIATANQGSEATYESGFVIDKFPISRPNLTFSTLTVSNMSPEDSSIYLCSVPGTDNYGYTFGSGTRLTVV.

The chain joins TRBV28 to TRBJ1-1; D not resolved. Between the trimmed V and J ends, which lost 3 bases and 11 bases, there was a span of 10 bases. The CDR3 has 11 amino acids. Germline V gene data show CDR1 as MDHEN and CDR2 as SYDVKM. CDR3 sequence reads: CASSFSEGAFF. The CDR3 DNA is TGTGCCAGCAGTTTCTCCGAAGGCGCTTTCTTT.

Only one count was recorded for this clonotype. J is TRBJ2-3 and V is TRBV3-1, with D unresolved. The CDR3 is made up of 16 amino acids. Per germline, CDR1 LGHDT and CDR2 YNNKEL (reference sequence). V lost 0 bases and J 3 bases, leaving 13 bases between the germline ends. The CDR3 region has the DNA TGTGCCAGCAGCCAAGAAATAGGGCCGCGGACAGATACGCAGTATTTT. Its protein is CASSQEIGPRTDTQYF.